Following are 3 T cell receptor beta chains from one sample sequenced in a study of cytomegalovirus exposure and HLA in healthy donors. 60 Vbeta and 13 Jbeta primers were used in PCR. Generated by immunoSEQ multiplex PCR, the TCRdb table keeps only in-frame clones and is missing some. The sample records some 140,000 clones, 75% to 80% being singletons. Specimen: PBMCs. Receptor source: a woman aged 60-75 years in good health and CMV-seronegative.

The V call is TRBV7-9, the J call TRBJ1-1; 8 nucleotides align to TRBD1. This CDR3 is 11 amino acids long. Germline-derived CDR1 and CDR2 are SEHNR and FQNEAQ (reference sequence). V trimming: 5 bases; J trimming: 10 bases; junction bases outside the gene matches: 3. In nucleotides, the CDR3 is TGTGCCAGCAGCCAGACAGGGGTAGCTTTCTTT. This sequence encodes CASSQTGVAFF. The full variable domain, completed using reference TRBV7-9 and TRBJ1-1, is DTGVSQNPRHKITKRGQNVTFRCDPISEHNRLYWYRQTLGQGPEFLTYFQNEAQLEKSRLLSDRFSAERPKGSFSTLEIQRTEQGDSAMYLCASSQTGVAFFGQGTRLTVV.

The rearrangement uses TRBV28 and TRBJ2-1; no reliable D call. Germline values: CDR1 MDHEN, CDR2 SYDVKM. There are 15 residues in the CDR3. V lost 5 bases, J lost 0 bases, and 11 bases lay in between. The CDR3 nucleotides read TGTGCCAGCAGTCCAGACTTAGCCTCCTACAATGAGCAGTTCTTC. It encodes CASSPDLASYNEQFF.

This clone was seen a handful of times. The chain carries TRBV15 and TRBJ2-2; D gene uncertain. The CDR3 has 17 amino acids. With 2 bases removed from V and 1 base from J, the gap between germline ends came to 14 bases. Germline values: CDR1 LNHNV, CDR2 YYDKDF (reference sequence). The CDR3 DNA follows: TGTGCCACCAGCAGATCCGGTCTACCCGGGAACACCGGGGAGCTGTTTTTT. Protein: CATSRSGLPGNTGELFF.